These T cell receptor beta chains were read from a single sample in a study of early T cells in non-severe SARS-CoV-2 infection. TCRdb reprocessed the 5' RACE reads via MiXCR and lists one record per CDR3 protein. This repertoire shows 50,000 to 60,000 distinct CDR3 sequences, 7% to 10% found once; its top ten account for around 21%. The sample taken for sequencing was whole blood. The receptors originated from an adult who was a healthcare worker with PCR-confirmed SARS-CoV-2 infection or an uninfected control (not recorded which). Each CDR3 is given with its conserved first and last residue. A D gene is named only where the DNA matches it firmly. Where a row states a size, it is once, few, many or the class of an expanded clone; other rows omit it.

clone size: -
V gene: TRBV5-1
J gene: TRBJ2-1
D gene: -
CDR3 DNA: TGCGCCAGCAGCTTATCAGGGGTGGAAAACAATGAGCAGTTCTTC
CDR3 protein: CASSLSGVENNEQFF

clone size: few
V gene: TRBV7-9
J gene: TRBJ1-5
D gene: -
CDR3 DNA: TGTGCCAGCAGCGGTAGCAATCAGCCCCAGCATTTT
CDR3 protein: CASSGSNQPQHF

clone size: -
V gene: TRBV12-3/TRBV12-4
J gene: TRBJ1-2
D gene: -
CDR3 DNA: TGTGCCAGCAGTACAAATTTCGGCTACACCTTC
CDR3 protein: CASSTNFGYTF

clone size: few
V gene: TRBV12-3/TRBV12-4
J gene: TRBJ2-1
D gene: TRBD2
CDR3 DNA: TGTGCCAGCGGATTGCGGGGGGGCCTGAATGAGCAGTTCTTC
CDR3 protein: CASGLRGGLNEQFF

clone size: many
V gene: TRBV5-1
J gene: TRBJ2-1
D gene: TRBD2
CDR3 DNA: TGCGCCAGCAGCCGATCGACAACTAGCGGGGCCTACAATGAGCAGTTCTTC
CDR3 protein: CASSRSTTSGAYNEQFF

clone size: many
V gene: TRBV18
J gene: TRBJ2-5
D gene: -
CDR3 DNA: TGTGCCAGCTCACCAAGTCCGGGACCCGGTAGGGAGACCCAGTACTTC
CDR3 protein: CASSPSPGPGRETQYF

clone size: -
V gene: TRBV18
J gene: TRBJ2-7
D gene: -
CDR3 DNA: TGTGCCAGCTCACCCCTTGACACGATCTCCTACGAGCAGTACTTC
CDR3 protein: CASSPLDTISYEQYF

clone size: -
V gene: TRBV27
J gene: TRBJ2-5
D gene: -
CDR3 DNA: TGTGCCAGCAGTTTGCACAGGCAAGAGACCCAGTACTTC
CDR3 protein: CASSLHRQETQYF

clone size: -
V gene: TRBV12-3/TRBV12-4
J gene: TRBJ2-3
D gene: TRBD2
CDR3 DNA: TGTGCCAGCAGTCCCCGGACTAGCGGGGTTATGACAGATACGCAGTATTTT
CDR3 protein: CASSPRTSGVMTDTQYF

clone size: few
V gene: TRBV30
J gene: TRBJ1-6
D gene: -
CDR3 DNA: TGTGCCTGGAGTGTAATGGCAGGATTTTCACCCCTCCACTTT
CDR3 protein: CAWSVMAGFSPLHF

clone size: few
V gene: TRBV19
J gene: TRBJ2-7
D gene: TRBD1
CDR3 DNA: TGTGCCAGTAACGTGGGACAGGGCTACGAGCAGTACTTC
CDR3 protein: CASNVGQGYEQYF

clone size: few
V gene: TRBV6-5
J gene: TRBJ2-7
D gene: -
CDR3 DNA: TGTGCCAGCAGTTACTCAGGGGCCTACGAGCAGTACTTC
CDR3 protein: CASSYSGAYEQYF

clone size: few
V gene: TRBV6-5
J gene: TRBJ2-1
D gene: -
CDR3 DNA: TGTGCCAGCAGTTGGCGCCGGGGTAACAATGAGCAGTTCTTC
CDR3 protein: CASSWRRGNNEQFF

clone size: many
V gene: TRBV11-2
J gene: TRBJ1-3
D gene: -
CDR3 DNA: TGTGCCAGCAGCGCTGGGAGGAGCTCTGGAAACACCATATATTTT
CDR3 protein: CASSAGRSSGNTIYF

clone size: -
V gene: TRBV2
J gene: TRBJ2-3
D gene: -
CDR3 DNA: TGTGCCAGCTGGAGCTCAGATACGCAGTATTTT
CDR3 protein: CASWSSDTQYF

clone size: many
V gene: TRBV5-1
J gene: TRBJ2-1
D gene: -
CDR3 DNA: TGCGCCAGCAGCCTGGATGCGGGGGCGACTACCGGGGAGCAGTTCTTC
CDR3 protein: CASSLDAGATTGEQFF

clone size: many
V gene: TRBV12-3/TRBV12-4
J gene: TRBJ1-5
D gene: -
CDR3 DNA: TGTGCCAGCAGTCTTCAAAATCAGCCCCAGCATTTT
CDR3 protein: CASSLQNQPQHF

clone size: many
V gene: TRBV5-5
J gene: TRBJ2-3
D gene: TRBD2
CDR3 DNA: TGTGCCAGCAGCCCCGGACCGAGACTAGCGGGGGGCGGAGATACGCAGTATTTT
CDR3 protein: CASSPGPRLAGGGDTQYF

clone size: -
V gene: TRBV12-3/TRBV12-4
J gene: TRBJ2-5
D gene: TRBD2
CDR3 DNA: TGTGCCAGCAGTCCTCCCGGGGGGGCCAGGCAGACCCAGTACTTC
CDR3 protein: CASSPPGGARQTQYF

clone size: few
V gene: TRBV3-1
J gene: TRBJ2-2
D gene: -
CDR3 DNA: TGTGCCAGCAGCCAAGGACAGCTTACCGGGGAGCTGTTTTTT
CDR3 protein: CASSQGQLTGELFF

clone size: many
V gene: TRBV3-1
J gene: TRBJ2-3
D gene: -
CDR3 DNA: TGTGCCAGCAGCCAAGGCTCGCGGGGAGGTGATACGCAGTATTTT
CDR3 protein: CASSQGSRGGDTQYF

clone size: many
V gene: TRBV30
J gene: TRBJ1-1
D gene: -
CDR3 DNA: TGTGCCTGGAGGGAGAACACTGAAGCTTTCTTT
CDR3 protein: CAWRENTEAFF

clone size: few
V gene: TRBV29-1
J gene: TRBJ2-1
D gene: -
CDR3 DNA: TGCAGCGTTGATCGGGTTGGGAATGTGGTAGCGAGAAGCTCCTACAATGAGCAGTTCTTC
CDR3 protein: CSVDRVGNVVARSSYNEQFF

clone size: -
V gene: TRBV19
J gene: TRBJ1-1
D gene: -
CDR3 DNA: TGTGCCAGTAGACCCAGTCTACGGAATCTCATGAACACTGAAGCTTTCTTT
CDR3 protein: CASRPSLRNLMNTEAFF

clone size: many
V gene: TRBV28
J gene: TRBJ1-1
D gene: -
CDR3 DNA: TGTGCCAGCAGTTTTGGTGAAACTGAAGCTTTCTTT
CDR3 protein: CASSFGETEAFF

clone size: few
V gene: TRBV7-9
J gene: TRBJ2-2
D gene: TRBD1
CDR3 DNA: TGTGCAACCTTGAAGGGGGCAGTTAACACCGGGGAGCTGTTTTTT
CDR3 protein: CATLKGAVNTGELFF

clone size: -
V gene: TRBV7-9
J gene: TRBJ2-1
D gene: -
CDR3 DNA: TGTGCCAGCAGCCCCGAGCTGGGCGGGCAGTTCTTC
CDR3 protein: CASSPELGGQFF

clone size: many
V gene: TRBV29-1
J gene: TRBJ1-1
D gene: -
CDR3 DNA: TGCAGCGCAGACCGGGGGAACACTGAAGCTTTCTTT
CDR3 protein: CSADRGNTEAFF

clone size: many
V gene: TRBV18
J gene: TRBJ1-6
D gene: -
CDR3 DNA: TGTGCCAGCTCACCAGGGGTGTATAATTCACCCCTCCATTTT
CDR3 protein: CASSPGVYNSPLHF

clone size: many
V gene: TRBV15
J gene: TRBJ1-6
D gene: -
CDR3 DNA: TGTGCCACCAGCAGAGATAAGGGATTTTCACCCCTCCACTTT
CDR3 protein: CATSRDKGFSPLHF

clone size: -
V gene: TRBV13
J gene: TRBJ2-7
D gene: -
CDR3 DNA: TGTGCCAGCAGCTCGACCGGCGCCTACGAGCAGTACTTC
CDR3 protein: CASSSTGAYEQYF

clone size: -
V gene: TRBV3-1
J gene: TRBJ1-5
D gene: -
CDR3 DNA: TGTGCCAGCAGCCAAGCATGGAACAATCAGCCCCAGCATTTT
CDR3 protein: CASSQAWNNQPQHF

clone size: few
V gene: TRBV12-3/TRBV12-4
J gene: TRBJ2-1
D gene: TRBD2
CDR3 DNA: TGTGCCAGCAGTCCTAGGGGTGTTAGCGGGAGCTCCTACAATGAGCAGTTCTTC
CDR3 protein: CASSPRGVSGSSYNEQFF

clone size: -
V gene: TRBV20-1
J gene: TRBJ1-5
D gene: -
CDR3 DNA: TGCAGTGTTCGTCGGCAGGGTGACCAGCCCCAGCATTTT
CDR3 protein: CSVRRQGDQPQHF

clone size: few
V gene: TRBV6-1
J gene: TRBJ1-1
D gene: -
CDR3 DNA: TGTGCCAGCAGTGAAGTAGGGGTACGAGTCACTGAAGCTTTCTTT
CDR3 protein: CASSEVGVRVTEAFF

clone size: -
V gene: TRBV6-2/TRBV6-3
J gene: TRBJ2-6
D gene: -
CDR3 DNA: TGTGCCAGCAGTTACGAGTGGGGTCTGTCCGGGGCCAACGTCCTGACTTTC
CDR3 protein: CASSYEWGLSGANVLTF

clone size: few
V gene: TRBV18
J gene: TRBJ2-3
D gene: -
CDR3 DNA: TGTGCCAGCTCACCACCGCAGGGAAAGGAGTCAACAGATACGCAGTATTTT
CDR3 protein: CASSPPQGKESTDTQYF

clone size: few
V gene: TRBV5-1
J gene: TRBJ2-7
D gene: TRBD2
CDR3 DNA: TGCGCCAGCAGACAAGGAGCGGGGTCTCTCGAGCAGTACTTC
CDR3 protein: CASRQGAGSLEQYF

clone size: few
V gene: TRBV6-6
J gene: TRBJ1-6
D gene: -
CDR3 DNA: TGTGCCAGCAGTTTGCGGGGCTCGAATTCACCCCTCCACTTT
CDR3 protein: CASSLRGSNSPLHF

clone size: many
V gene: TRBV6-5
J gene: TRBJ2-6
D gene: -
CDR3 DNA: TGTGCCAGCAGTTACGGCTCTGGGGCCAACGTCCTGACTTTC
CDR3 protein: CASSYGSGANVLTF

clone size: -
V gene: TRBV3-1
J gene: TRBJ2-5
D gene: TRBD2
CDR3 DNA: TGTGCCAGCAGCCAAGATGTCAGCGGGGGGCACCAAGAGACCCAGTACTTC
CDR3 protein: CASSQDVSGGHQETQYF

clone size: -
V gene: TRBV11-2
J gene: TRBJ1-1
D gene: -
CDR3 DNA: TGTGCCAGCAGCTTAGGTGCGGGCTACACTGAAGCTTTCTTT
CDR3 protein: CASSLGAGYTEAFF

clone size: many
V gene: TRBV12-3/TRBV12-4
J gene: TRBJ1-4
D gene: TRBD1
CDR3 DNA: TGTGCCAGCAGCCTCGACAGGGACGAAAAACTGTTTTTT
CDR3 protein: CASSLDRDEKLFF

clone size: few
V gene: TRBV6-6
J gene: TRBJ2-7
D gene: -
CDR3 DNA: TGTGCCAGCAGTGGGCCGGGGAGGATCGGATCCTACGAGCAGTACTTC
CDR3 protein: CASSGPGRIGSYEQYF